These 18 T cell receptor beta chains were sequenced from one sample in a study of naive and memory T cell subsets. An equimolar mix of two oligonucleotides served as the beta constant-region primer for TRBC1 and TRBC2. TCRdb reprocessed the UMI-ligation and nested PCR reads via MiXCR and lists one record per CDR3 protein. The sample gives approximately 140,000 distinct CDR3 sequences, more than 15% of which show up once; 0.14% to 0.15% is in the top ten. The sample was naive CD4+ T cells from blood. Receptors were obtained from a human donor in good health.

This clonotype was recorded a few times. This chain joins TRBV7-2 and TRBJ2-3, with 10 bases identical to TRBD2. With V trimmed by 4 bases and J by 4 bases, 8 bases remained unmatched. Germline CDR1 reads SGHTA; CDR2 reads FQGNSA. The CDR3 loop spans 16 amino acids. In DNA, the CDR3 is TGTGCCAGCAGCTACCCTAGCGGGAGAAGGGCAGATACGCAGTATTTT. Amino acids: CASSYPSGRRADTQYF.

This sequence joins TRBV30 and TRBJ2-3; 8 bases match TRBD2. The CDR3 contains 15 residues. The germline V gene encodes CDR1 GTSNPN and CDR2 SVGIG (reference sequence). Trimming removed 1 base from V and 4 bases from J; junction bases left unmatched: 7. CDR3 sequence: CAWSAGLVSSDTQYF. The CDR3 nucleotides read TGTGCCTGGAGTGCGGGACTAGTCTCTTCAGATACGCAGTATTTT.

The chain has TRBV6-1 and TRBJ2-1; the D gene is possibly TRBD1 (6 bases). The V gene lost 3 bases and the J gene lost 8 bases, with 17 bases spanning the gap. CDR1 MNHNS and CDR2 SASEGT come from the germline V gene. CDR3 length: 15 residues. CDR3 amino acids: CASSEYQPAGDEQFF. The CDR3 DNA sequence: TGTGCCAGCAGTGAGTACCAGCCCGCAGGGGATGAGCAGTTCTTC.

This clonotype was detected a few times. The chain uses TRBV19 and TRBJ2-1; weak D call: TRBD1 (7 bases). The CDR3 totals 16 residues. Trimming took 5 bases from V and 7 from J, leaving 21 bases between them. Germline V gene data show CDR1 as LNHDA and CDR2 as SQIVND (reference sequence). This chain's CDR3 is CASSPRQGGRENEQFF. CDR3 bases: TGTGCCAGTAGTCCCCGACAGGGAGGACGGGAAAATGAGCAGTTCTTC.

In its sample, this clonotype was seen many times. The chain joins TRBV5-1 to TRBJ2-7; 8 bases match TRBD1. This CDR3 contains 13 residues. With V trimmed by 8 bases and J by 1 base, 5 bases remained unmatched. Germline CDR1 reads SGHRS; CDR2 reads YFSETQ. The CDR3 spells CASSGQASYEQYF. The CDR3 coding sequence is TGCGCCAGTTCGGGACAGGCTTCCTACGAGCAGTACTTC.

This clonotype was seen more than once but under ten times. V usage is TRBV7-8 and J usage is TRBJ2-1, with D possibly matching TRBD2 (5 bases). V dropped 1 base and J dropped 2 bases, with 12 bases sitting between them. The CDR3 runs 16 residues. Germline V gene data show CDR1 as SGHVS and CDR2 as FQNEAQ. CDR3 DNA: TGTGCCAGCAGCTTAGGGGCCGGGGTGACCTACAATGAGCAGTTCTTC. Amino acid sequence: CASSLGAGVTYNEQFF.

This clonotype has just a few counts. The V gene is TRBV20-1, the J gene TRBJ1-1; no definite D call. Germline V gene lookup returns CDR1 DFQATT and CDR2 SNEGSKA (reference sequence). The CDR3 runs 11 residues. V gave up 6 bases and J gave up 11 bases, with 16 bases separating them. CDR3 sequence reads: CSANFPGQAFF. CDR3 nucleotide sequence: TGCAGTGCCAACTTTCCGGGCCAGGCTTTCTTT.

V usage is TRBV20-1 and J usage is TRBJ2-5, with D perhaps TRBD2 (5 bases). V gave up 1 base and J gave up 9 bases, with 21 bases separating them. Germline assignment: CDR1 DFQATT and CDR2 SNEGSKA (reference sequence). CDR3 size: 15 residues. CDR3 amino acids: CSARGGSGSGRAQYF. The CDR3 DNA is TGCAGTGCTAGAGGTGGTTCGGGATCCGGTCGCGCCCAGTACTTC.

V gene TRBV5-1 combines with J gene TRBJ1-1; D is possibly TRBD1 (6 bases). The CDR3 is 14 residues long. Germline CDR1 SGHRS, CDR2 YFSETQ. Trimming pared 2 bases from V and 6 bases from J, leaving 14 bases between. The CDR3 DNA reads TGCGCCAGCAGCTTACAGGGTAGAGGGGCTGAAGCTTTCTTT. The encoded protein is CASSLQGRGAEAFF.

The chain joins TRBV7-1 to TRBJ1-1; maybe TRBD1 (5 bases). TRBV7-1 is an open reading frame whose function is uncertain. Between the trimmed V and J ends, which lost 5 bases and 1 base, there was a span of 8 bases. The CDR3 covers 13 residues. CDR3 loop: CASSAQENTEAFF. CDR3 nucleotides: TGTGCCAGCAGCGCACAGGAGAACACTGAAGCTTTCTTT.

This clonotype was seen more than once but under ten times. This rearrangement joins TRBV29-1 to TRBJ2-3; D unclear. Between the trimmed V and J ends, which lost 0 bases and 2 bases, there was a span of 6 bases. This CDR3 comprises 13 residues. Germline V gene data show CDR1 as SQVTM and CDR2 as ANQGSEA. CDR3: CSVEDDITDTQYF. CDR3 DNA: TGCAGCGTTGAAGACGATATCACAGATACGCAGTATTTT.

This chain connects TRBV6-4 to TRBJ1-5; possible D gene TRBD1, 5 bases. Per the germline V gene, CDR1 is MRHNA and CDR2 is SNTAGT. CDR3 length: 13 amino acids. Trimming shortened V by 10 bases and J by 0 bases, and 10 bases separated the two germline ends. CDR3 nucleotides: TGTGCCACCTCCGGGGGTAGCAATCAGCCCCAGCATTTT. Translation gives CATSGGSNQPQHF.

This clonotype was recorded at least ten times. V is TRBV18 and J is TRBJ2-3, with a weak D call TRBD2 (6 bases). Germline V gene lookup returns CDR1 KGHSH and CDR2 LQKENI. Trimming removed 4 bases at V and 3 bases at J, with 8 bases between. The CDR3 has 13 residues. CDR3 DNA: TGTGCCAGCTCACTGGGACTTACAGATACGCAGTATTTT. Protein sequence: CASSLGLTDTQYF.

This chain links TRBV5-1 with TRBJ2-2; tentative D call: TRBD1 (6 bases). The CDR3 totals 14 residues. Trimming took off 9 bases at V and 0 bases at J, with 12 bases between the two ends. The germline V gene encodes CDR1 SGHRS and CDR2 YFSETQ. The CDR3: CATRDTSNTGELFF. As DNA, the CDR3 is TGCGCCACCCGGGACACCTCGAACACCGGGGAGCTGTTTTTT.

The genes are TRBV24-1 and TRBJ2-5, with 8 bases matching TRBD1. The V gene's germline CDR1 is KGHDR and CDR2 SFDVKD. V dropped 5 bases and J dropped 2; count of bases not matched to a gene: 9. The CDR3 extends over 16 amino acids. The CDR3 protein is CATSAWDRRGQETQYF. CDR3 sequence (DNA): TGTGCCACCAGTGCGTGGGACAGGAGGGGACAAGAGACCCAGTACTTC.

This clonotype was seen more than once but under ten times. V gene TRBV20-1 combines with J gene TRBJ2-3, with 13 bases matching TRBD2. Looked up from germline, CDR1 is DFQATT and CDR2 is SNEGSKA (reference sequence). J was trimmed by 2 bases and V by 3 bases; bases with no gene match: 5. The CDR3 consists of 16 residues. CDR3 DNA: TGCAGTGCTAGGGACACTAGCGGGGGGGCCACAGATACGCAGTATTTT. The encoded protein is CSARDTSGGATDTQYF.

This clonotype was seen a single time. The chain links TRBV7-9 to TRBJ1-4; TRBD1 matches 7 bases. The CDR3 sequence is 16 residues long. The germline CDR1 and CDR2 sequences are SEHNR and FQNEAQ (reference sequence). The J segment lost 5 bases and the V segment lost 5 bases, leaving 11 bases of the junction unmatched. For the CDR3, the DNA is TGTGCCAGCAGCCACCTCCCCGGGACAGAAAATGAAAAACTGTTTTTT. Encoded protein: CASSHLPGTENEKLFF.

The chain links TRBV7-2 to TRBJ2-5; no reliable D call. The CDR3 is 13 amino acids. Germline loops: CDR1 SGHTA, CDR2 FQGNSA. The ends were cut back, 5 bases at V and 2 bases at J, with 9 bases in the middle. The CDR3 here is CASSRPLQETQYF. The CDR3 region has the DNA TGTGCCAGCAGCCGCCCTCTTCAAGAGACCCAGTACTTC.